This T cell receptor beta chain was retrieved from a study of T cells in Graves' hyperthyroidism and ophthalmopathy. This clonotype was detected ten times or more. The antigen is unknown. Broader study findings: In the blood, most expanded thyroid clonotypes above 0.001 appeared as well.

RNA transcripts provided the source from which TCR beta CDR3 regions were amplified. The study used the HTBI primer set for a first-round RT-PCR of the TCR CDR3. TCRdb ran MiXCR on the multiplex PCR reads and lists one entry per CDR3 protein. This sample has a few hundred thousand distinct CDR3 sequences, with 46% found just once. Germline lookup yields CDR1 LGHNT and CDR2 FRNRAP. Between the trimmed V and J ends, which lost 9 bases and 1 base, there was a span of 9 bases. The CDR3 runs to 13 residues. J is TRBJ2-2 and V is TRBV12-5; D ambiguous. Source material: peripheral blood or thyroid tissue (not recorded which). This receptor was taken from a woman younger than 30 with Graves' hyperthyroidism. Here the CDR3 DNA reads TGTGCTAGCTCGACCCAGAACACCGGGGAGCTGTTTTTT. This codes for CASSTQNTGELFF.